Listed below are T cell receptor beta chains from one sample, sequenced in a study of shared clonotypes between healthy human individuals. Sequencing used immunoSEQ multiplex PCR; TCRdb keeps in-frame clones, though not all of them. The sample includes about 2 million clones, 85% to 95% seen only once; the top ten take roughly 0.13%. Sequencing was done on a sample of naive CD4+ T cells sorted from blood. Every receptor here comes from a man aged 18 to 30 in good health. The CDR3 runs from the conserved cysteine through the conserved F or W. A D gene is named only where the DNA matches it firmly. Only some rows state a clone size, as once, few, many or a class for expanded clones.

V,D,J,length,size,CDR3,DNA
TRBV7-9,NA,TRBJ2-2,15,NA,CASSLGQGPTGELFF,TGTGCCAGCAGCTTAGGGCAGGGGCCCACCGGGGAGCTGTTTTTT
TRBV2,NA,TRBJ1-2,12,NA,CASSGDRMGYTF,TGTGCCAGCAGTGGAGACAGGATGGGCTACACCTTC
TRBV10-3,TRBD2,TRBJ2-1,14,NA,CAIRRGLGYNEQFF,TGTGCCATCCGTAGGGGACTAGGCTACAATGAGCAGTTCTTC
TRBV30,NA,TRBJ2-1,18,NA,CAWSVRGLAASSYNEQFF,TGTGCCTGGAGTGTCCGTGGCCTGGCGGCGAGCTCCTACAATGAGCAGTTCTTC
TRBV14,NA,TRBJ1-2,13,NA,CASSQAQDYGYTF,TGTGCCAGCAGCCAAGCACAGGATTATGGCTACACCTTC
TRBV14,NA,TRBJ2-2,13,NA,CASSPQGTGELFF,TGTGCCAGCAGCCCCCAGGGCACCGGGGAGCTGTTTTTT
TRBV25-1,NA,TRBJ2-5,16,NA,CASSAGSQGTGGTQYF,TGTGCCAGCAGTGCTGGCTCACAGGGTACCGGAGGGACCCAGTACTTC
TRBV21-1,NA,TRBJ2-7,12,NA,CASSKRDYEQYF,TGTGCCAGCAGCAAGAGGGATTACGAGCAGTACTTC
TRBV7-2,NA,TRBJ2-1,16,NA,CASSLEGASRYNEQFF,TGTGCCAGCAGCTTAGAAGGGGCTAGCCGGTACAATGAGCAGTTCTTC
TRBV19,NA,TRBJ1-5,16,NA,CASSTPGGRFNQPQHF,TGTGCCAGTAGTACCCCGGGCGGGCGGTTTAATCAGCCCCAGCATTTT
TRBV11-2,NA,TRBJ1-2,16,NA,CASSLAGTGVNYGYTF,TGTGCCAGCAGCTTGGCCGGGACGGGTGTTAACTATGGCTACACCTTC
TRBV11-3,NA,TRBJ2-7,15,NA,CASSSPFGRFYEQYF,TGTGCCAGCAGCTCCCCCTTCGGCAGGTTCTACGAGCAGTACTTC
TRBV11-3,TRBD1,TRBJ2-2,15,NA,CASSRDRGNTGELFF,TGTGCCAGCAGCCGGGACAGGGGAAACACCGGGGAGCTGTTTTTT
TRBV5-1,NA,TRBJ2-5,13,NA,CASSFTGLETQYF,TGCGCCAGCAGCTTTACAGGGTTAGAGACCCAGTACTTC
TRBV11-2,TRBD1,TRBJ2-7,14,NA,CASSLVRTGYEQYF,TGTGCCAGCAGCTTAGTCCGGACAGGGTACGAGCAGTACTTC
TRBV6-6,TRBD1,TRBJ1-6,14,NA,CASKMGQGGSPLHF,TGTGCCAGCAAAATGGGACAGGGCGGTTCACCCCTCCACTTT
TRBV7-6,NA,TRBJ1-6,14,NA,CASSRTGFDSPLHF,TGTGCCAGCAGTCGCACAGGGTTTGATTCACCCCTCCACTTT
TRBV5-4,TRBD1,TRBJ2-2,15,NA,CASSLRQGERGELFF,TGTGCCAGCAGCTTGAGACAGGGCGAGAGGGGGGAGCTGTTTTTT
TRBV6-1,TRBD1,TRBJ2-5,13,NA,CASSTGVRETQYF,TGTGCCAGCAGTACAGGGGTCCGGGAGACCCAGTACTTC
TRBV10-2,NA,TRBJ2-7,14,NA,CASSGGGVIYEQYF,TGCGCCAGCAGTGGGGGCGGGGTGATATACGAGCAGTACTTC
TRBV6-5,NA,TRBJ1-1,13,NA,CASSQKRNTEAFF,TGTGCCAGCAGCCAAAAGCGGAACACTGAAGCTTTCTTT
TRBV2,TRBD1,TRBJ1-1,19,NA,CASSAPNQPPGQGSTEAFF,TGTGCCAGCAGCGCCCCTAACCAACCACCGGGACAGGGGAGCACTGAAGCTTTCTTT
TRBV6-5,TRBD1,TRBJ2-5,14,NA,CASRPGQGAETQYF,TGTGCCAGCAGACCCGGACAGGGGGCAGAGACCCAGTACTTC
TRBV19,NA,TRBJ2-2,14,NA,CASGHRVDTGELFF,TGTGCCAGTGGCCATCGGGTGGACACCGGGGAGCTGTTTTTT
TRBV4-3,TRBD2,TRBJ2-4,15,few,CASSQEWLAETVQYF,TGCGCCAGCAGCCAAGAGTGGCTAGCGGAGACTGTTCAGTACTTC
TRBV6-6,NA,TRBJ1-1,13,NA,CASTLLTWTEAFF,TGTGCCAGCACCCTTCTCACGTGGACTGAAGCTTTCTTT
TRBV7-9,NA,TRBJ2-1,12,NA,CASSTLGNEQFF,TGTGCCAGCAGCACATTGGGGAATGAGCAGTTCTTC
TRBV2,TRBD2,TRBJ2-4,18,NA,CASSEELAGGPAKNIQYF,TGTGCCAGCAGTGAAGAGCTAGCGGGAGGGCCTGCCAAAAACATTCAGTACTTC
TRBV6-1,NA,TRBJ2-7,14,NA,CASSHPGLSYEQYF,TGTGCCAGCAGTCACCCGGGACTTTCCTACGAGCAGTACTTC
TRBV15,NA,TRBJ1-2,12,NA,CATSRDRIGYTF,TGTGCCACCAGCAGAGATCGGATTGGCTACACCTTC
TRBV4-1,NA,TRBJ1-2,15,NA,CASSQDRRAGNGYTF,TGCGCCAGCAGCCAAGATCGGAGGGCAGGGAATGGCTACACCTTC
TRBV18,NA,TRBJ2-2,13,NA,CASSPIAAGELFF,TGTGCCAGCTCACCGATCGCGGCCGGGGAGCTGTTTTTT
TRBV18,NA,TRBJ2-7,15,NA,CASSPEAGNGYEQYF,TGTGCCAGCTCACCAGAGGCAGGGAACGGATACGAGCAGTACTTC
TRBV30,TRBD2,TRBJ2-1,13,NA,CAWTSGSYNEQFF,TGTGCCTGGACTAGCGGCTCCTACAATGAGCAGTTCTTC
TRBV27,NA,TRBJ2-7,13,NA,CASSALGGGEQYF,TGTGCCAGCAGTGCCTTGGGGGGCGGCGAGCAGTACTTC
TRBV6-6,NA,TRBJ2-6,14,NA,CASGQFSGANVLTF,TGTGCCAGCGGACAGTTCTCTGGGGCCAACGTCCTGACTTTC
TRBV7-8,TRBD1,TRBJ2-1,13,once,CASSFSGTGEQFF,TGTGCCAGCAGCTTCTCCGGGACAGGGGAGCAGTTCTTC
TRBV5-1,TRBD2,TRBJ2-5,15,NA,CASSLSGGVVKTQYF,TGCGCCAGCAGCTTGAGCGGGGGGGTCGTGAAGACCCAGTACTTC
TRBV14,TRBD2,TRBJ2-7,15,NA,CASSQETRTSGEQYF,TGCGCCAGCAGCCAAGAGACGAGGACTAGCGGGGAGCAGTACTTC
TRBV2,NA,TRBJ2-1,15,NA,CASSETGGSYNEQFF,TGTGCCAGCAGTGAAACAGGTGGCTCCTACAATGAGCAGTTCTTC
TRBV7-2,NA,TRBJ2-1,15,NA,CASSLDWQPYNEQFF,TGTGCCAGCAGCTTAGATTGGCAGCCCTACAATGAGCAGTTCTTC
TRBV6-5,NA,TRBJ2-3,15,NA,CASSFVYASTDTQYF,TGTGCCAGCAGTTTTGTGTATGCGAGCACAGATACGCAGTATTTT
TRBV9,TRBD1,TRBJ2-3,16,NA,CASSVVPRGPADTQYF,TGTGCCAGCAGCGTAGTTCCTAGGGGGCCCGCAGATACGCAGTATTTT
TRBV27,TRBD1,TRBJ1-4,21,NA,CASSHSPQGASILKTNEKLFF,TGTGCCAGCAGCCACTCCCCGCAGGGGGCCTCTATACTTAAAACGAATGAAAAACTGTTTTTT
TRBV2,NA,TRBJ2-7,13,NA,CASSLEATYEQYF,TGTGCCAGCAGTTTGGAGGCCACCTACGAGCAGTACTTC
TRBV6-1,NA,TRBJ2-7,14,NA,CASSEAEGTYEQYF,TGTGCCAGCAGTGAAGCAGAAGGGACCTACGAGCAGTACTTC